This TCR beta chain was sequenced during a study of read filtering for tumor transcriptome and immune sequencing. Study conclusions and caveats: The sorted CD138-negative fraction was a mixed bone marrow immune population, not purified T cells.

The CDR3 is 10 residues long. The V and J ends lost 3 bases and 10 bases respectively, with 8 bases between them. Germline-derived CDR1 and CDR2 are SQVTM and ANQGSEA. This clonotype was recorded at least ten times. The antigen is unknown. From about 400 ng of RNA, a library with molecular barcoded alpha/delta and beta/gamma adaptors was made. Each CDR3 protein is one row after TCRdb ran MiXCR on the reads. This sample carries about 60,000 distinct CDR3 sequences, approximately 14% of them seen once, and the ten largest clones take approximately 47%. The receptor comes from a donor over 35 with multiple myeloma. Sequencing was done on a sample of a population of CD138-negative cells sorted from bone marrow. This chain connects TRBV29-1 to TRBJ2-3, with D unresolved. This chain's CDR3 is CSVDWLPQYF. In nucleotides, the CDR3 is TGCAGCGTTGACTGGTTGCCGCAGTATTTT.